This record concerns one TCR beta chain sequence. Full-length variable regions came from constant-region reverse primers plus semi-nested Nested Universal Primer A PCR. TCRdb processed the 5' RACE reads anew with MiXCR; each CDR3 protein has one entry. The sample has 50,000 to 75,000 distinct CDR3 sequences, approximately 22% seen once. Germline values: CDR1 KGHSH, CDR2 LQKENI. V lost 2 bases to trimming and J lost 3 bases; unmatched junction nucleotides: 4. The CDR3 extends over 14 amino acids. The sequence derives from a female donor with breast cancer. This chain joins TRBV18 and TRBJ2-7; TRBD2 matches 7 bases. The specimen was memory CD4+ T cells sorted from a lymph node. Subset of the sample: memory CD4+ T cells, CD4+CD45RO+CD25-. The CDR3 protein is CASSPRSGDYEQYF. As DNA, the CDR3 is TGTGCCAGCTCACCAAGGAGCGGGGACTACGAGCAGTACTTC.